A single sample is the source of the 27 T cell receptor beta chains below, sequenced in a study of blood T cell repertoires in COVID-19. Sequenced by immunoSEQ multiplex PCR; TCRdb stores in-frame clones only, minus some. The sample records 250,000 to 300,000 clones, roughly 81% being singletons. The source material was PBMCs or T cells enriched from blood (not recorded which). The receptors here all came from a woman aged 50 to 65 who had been exposed to COVID-19.

This chain links TRBV2 with TRBJ1-2; D call uncertain. Germline loops: CDR1 SNHLY, CDR2 FYNNEI. The length of the CDR3 is 16 residues. Deletions cut 8 bases from V and 1 base from J, with 20 bases between. The CDR3: CASRGSPKDYNYGYTF. The DNA of the CDR3 is TGTGCCAGCCGAGGCAGCCCGAAAGATTATAACTATGGCTACACCTTC.

This sequence joins TRBV19 and TRBJ1-2; TRBD1 aligns across 8 bases. V shed 6 bases, J shed 7 bases, and the junction held 10 bases outside the gene matches. The germline gives CDR1 LNHDA, CDR2 SQIVND (reference sequence). The CDR3 is made up of 14 amino acids. CDR3 in amino acids: CASSLDRGRGGYTF. The CDR3 bases are TGTGCCAGTAGCCTCGACAGGGGAAGAGGTGGCTACACCTTC.

V and J are TRBV6-2 or TRBV6-3 and TRBJ1-6, with 8 bases identical to TRBD1. V lost 6 bases to trimming and J lost 7 bases; unmatched junction nucleotides: 11. This CDR3 spans 16 amino acids. Germline loops: CDR1 MNHEY, CDR2 SVGEGT. The CDR3 nucleotides read TGTGCCAGCAGCGCTCAACAGGGGGGACAAAATTCACCCCTCCACTTT. Its protein is CASSAQQGGQNSPLHF.

The rearrangement links TRBV4-2 to TRBJ1-3; TRBD1 might be the D (6 bases). The germline gives CDR1 LGHNA, CDR2 YNFKEQ. The CDR3 is 17 residues long. Trimming cost V 1 base and J 4 bases, with 17 bases left between them. CDR3 region: CASSQGQVGAPGNTIYF. The DNA of the CDR3 is TGTGCCAGCAGCCAAGGACAGGTGGGGGCGCCCGGAAACACCATATATTTT.

The V and J genes are TRBV19 and TRBJ2-7, with 13 bases identical to TRBD2. V gave up 5 bases and J gave up 7 bases; unmatched junction bases: 5. Germline-derived CDR1 and CDR2 are LNHDA and SQIVND (reference sequence). The CDR3 loop spans 14 amino acids. CDR3 loop: CASSGTSGMGEQYF. DNA of the CDR3: TGTGCCAGTAGTGGGACTAGCGGGATGGGAGAGCAGTACTTC.

The rearrangement joins TRBV29-1 to TRBJ1-1; D might be TRBD1 (5 bases). V lost 3 bases and J 4 bases, leaving 12 bases between the germline ends. Germline CDR1 SQVTM, CDR2 ANQGSEA. The CDR3 runs 13 residues. The CDR3 coding sequence is TGCAGCGTTGACCCCAGGGAGGGCACTGAAGCTTTCTTT. It encodes CSVDPREGTEAFF.

This clone showed up just a few times. The DNA for the CDR3 is TGTGCCAGTCAACCGGGACAGGGTCTAAACACTGAAGCTTTCTTT. Protein sequence: CASQPGQGLNTEAFF. The chain links TRBV19 to TRBJ1-1; 9 bases map to TRBD1. Unmatched junction bases numbered 9, after V lost 8 bases and J lost 2 bases. This CDR3 has 15 residues. Germline-derived CDR1 and CDR2 are LNHDA and SQIVND (reference sequence).

This sequence joins TRBV20-1 and TRBJ1-4; D is uncertain. Germline CDR1 reads DFQATT; CDR2 reads SNEGSKA (reference sequence). Deletions cut 5 bases from V and 4 bases from J, with 23 bases between. The CDR3 length is 17 residues. CDR3 DNA sequence: TGCAGTGCTGGTGGGAGAATGACCCAAACTATTAATGAAAAACTGTTTTTT. Translated: CSAGGRMTQTINEKLFF.

The J gene is TRBJ1-4, the V gene TRBV7-2; D remains unclear. V dropped 3 bases and J dropped 8 bases, with 10 bases sitting between them. Germline assignment: CDR1 SGHTA and CDR2 FQGNSA. CDR3 length: 13 amino acids. The DNA for the CDR3 is TGTGCCAGCAGCTTGACACCGGGGGAAAAACTGTTTTTT. Amino acid sequence: CASSLTPGEKLFF. The whole variable domain, filled in from reference TRBV7-2 and TRBJ1-4, reads GAGVSQSPSNKVTEKGKDVELRCDPISGHTALYWYRQSLGQGLEFLIYFQGNSAPDKSGLPSDRFSAERTGGSVSTLTIQRTQQEDSAVYLCASSLTPGEKLFFGSGTQLSVL.

The genes are TRBV9 and TRBJ1-1; TRBD1 matches at 10 bases. The CDR3 has 18 amino acids. Germline trimming cut 3 bases from V and 2 bases from J; bases unmatched to any gene: 13. Looked up from germline, CDR1 is SGDLS and CDR2 is YYNGEE. CDR3 sequence: CASSDRGTGDIGNTEAFF. For the CDR3, the DNA is TGTGCCAGCAGCGACAGGGGGACAGGGGATATAGGTAACACTGAAGCTTTCTTT.

This clone turned up a few times. The genes are TRBV12-3 or TRBV12-4 and TRBJ1-1; no reliable D call. There are 12 residues in the CDR3. V was trimmed by 3 bases and J by 5 bases, leaving 7 bases between them. CDR3 residues: CASSFRLTEAFF. CDR3 in DNA: TGTGCCAGCAGTTTTCGACTTACTGAAGCTTTCTTT.

In its sample, this clone was seen once. This chain connects TRBV6-5 to TRBJ1-2; D gene ambiguous. This CDR3 is built from 14 residues. Germline V gene sequence: CDR1 MNHEY, CDR2 SVGAGI. V gave up 4 bases and J gave up 4 bases, with 13 bases separating them. The DNA of the CDR3 is TGTGCCAGCAGTTCCCTAGGAGTCGGCTATGGCTACACCTTC. Translating gives CASSSLGVGYGYTF.

The CDR3 is CASSQGGGYSNQPQHF. The CDR3 bases are TGTGCCAGCAGCCAAGGAGGGGGCTATAGCAATCAGCCCCAGCATTTT. The chain employs TRBV3-1 (or the pseudogene TRBV3-2) and TRBJ1-5, with 7 positions matching TRBD1. The CDR3 loop spans 16 amino acids. J was trimmed by 0 bases and V by 1 base; bases with no gene match: 3. Germline V CDR1 and CDR2: LGHDT, YNNKEL (reference sequence).

V usage is TRBV6-2 or TRBV6-3 and J usage is TRBJ2-7, with a weak D call TRBD1 (5 bases). The V end was cut by 3 bases, the J end by 0 bases, with 12 bases between. This CDR3 has 15 residues. Germline CDR1 is MNHEY and CDR2 is SVGEGT. CDR3 region: CASSYKGAPSYEQYF. CDR3 coding DNA: TGTGCCAGCAGTTATAAAGGGGCCCCCTCCTACGAGCAGTACTTC.

The chain employs TRBV19 and TRBJ1-6; 9 positions match TRBD1. CDR1 is LNHDA, CDR2 SQIVND, per germline (reference sequence). The CDR3 contains 15 residues. The V segment lost 5 bases and the J segment 7 bases; nucleotides outside the gene matches: 6. CDR3 in DNA: TGTGCCAGTAGTTACCGGACAGGGGACAATTCACCCCTCCACTTT. The encoded protein is CASSYRTGDNSPLHF.

For this clone: The identical CDR3 is also encoded by other nucleotide sequences in the sample. V usage is TRBV7-9 and J usage is TRBJ1-2; perhaps TRBD1 as D (6 bases). Trimming cost V 5 bases and J 2 bases, with 9 bases left between them. The CDR3 has 13 residues. Germline CDR1 reads SEHNR; CDR2 reads FQNEAQ (reference sequence). The CDR3 loop reads CASSLGQNYGYTF. The DNA of the CDR3 is TGTGCCAGCAGCCTCGGACAGAACTATGGCTACACCTTC.

V gene TRBV19 combines with J gene TRBJ1-4; 7 bases line up with TRBD1. The CDR3 covers 16 residues. The trim removed 6 bases at V and 7 bases at J, leaving 14 bases unmatched. Germline-derived CDR1 and CDR2 are LNHDA and SQIVND (reference sequence). In nucleotides, the CDR3 is TGTGCCAGTAGCCTACGACAGGGCCAATTGGGTGAAAAACTGTTTTTT. This sequence encodes CASSLRQGQLGEKLFF.

The chain links TRBV6-5 to TRBJ2-1; 12 bases fit TRBD2. J lost 7 bases, V lost 6 bases, and 4 bases had no gene match. The CDR3 covers 14 residues. The germline V gene encodes CDR1 MNHEY and CDR2 SVGAGI. CDR3 loop: CASSLGLAGNEQFF. The CDR3 coding sequence is TGTGCCAGCAGCCTCGGACTAGCGGGGAATGAGCAGTTCTTC.

The V gene is TRBV5-8, the J gene TRBJ1-1; 8 nucleotides align to TRBD1. The ends lost 0 bases at V and 5 bases at J; junction bases unmatched: 6. The CDR3 sequence is 15 residues long. Per germline, CDR1 SGHTS and CDR2 YDEGEE. For the CDR3, the DNA is TGTGCCAGCAGCTTGGGTCAGGGGGCGCGAACTGAAGCTTTCTTT. Its protein product is CASSLGQGARTEAFF.

V is TRBV10-3 and J is TRBJ2-3, with D tentatively TRBD2 (5 bases). Per the germline V gene, CDR1 is ENHRY and CDR2 is SYGVKD. CDR3 length: 14 residues. Trimming left V 11 bases short and J 2 bases short, with 17 bases between. The CDR3 nucleotides are TGTGCCGCCTCTGGGGAGTATCACACAGATACGCAGTATTTT. It codes for CAASGEYHTDTQYF.

The V gene is TRBV2, the J gene TRBJ1-2; 8 positions agree with TRBD1. The V gene's germline CDR1 is SNHLY and CDR2 FYNNEI. This CDR3 region has 14 residues. V gave up 3 bases and J gave up 2 bases; unmatched junction bases: 2. CDR3 nucleotide sequence: TGTGCCAGCAGTGAGGCAGGGGGCAACTATGGCTACACCTTC. Protein sequence: CASSEAGGNYGYTF.

The chain joins TRBV7-8 to TRBJ2-3, with 7 bases aligning to TRBD2. This CDR3 is 18 amino acids long. Germline trimming cut 5 bases from V and 5 bases from J; bases unmatched to any gene: 19. Germline V gene sequence: CDR1 SGHVS, CDR2 FQNEAQ. CDR3 protein: CASSLTLRRASGGDTQYF. For the CDR3, the DNA is TGTGCCAGCAGCCTTACCTTGCGTAGGGCTAGCGGAGGAGATACGCAGTATTTT.

This chain uses TRBV5-4 with TRBJ1-2; TRBD1 might be the D (5 bases). This CDR3 is built from 17 residues. The ends were cut back, 2 bases at V and 8 bases at J, with 25 bases in the middle. Germline V gives CDR1 SGHNT, CDR2 YYREEE (reference sequence). CDR3 region: CASSFPGQPVYTGGYTF. CDR3 in DNA: TGTGCCAGCAGCTTTCCCGGACAACCCGTATATACGGGCGGCTACACCTTC.

The chain uses TRBV12-3 or TRBV12-4 and TRBJ2-5; D not certain. The CDR3 has 13 residues. Trimming pared 2 bases from V and 5 bases from J, leaving 9 bases between. CDR3 loop: CASSLRVLETQYF. The DNA of the CDR3 is TGTGCCAGCAGTTTAAGAGTCCTCGAGACCCAGTACTTC.

The chain carries TRBV10-1 and TRBJ1-1; possibly TRBD1 for D (6 bases). This CDR3 has 15 residues. Germline assignment: CDR1 WNHNN and CDR2 SYGVQD (reference sequence). Trimming cost V 4 bases and J 4 bases, with 16 bases left between them. CDR3 region: CASSGDTPWGTEAFF. CDR3 nucleotide sequence: TGCGCCAGCAGTGGGGACACCCCGTGGGGCACTGAAGCTTTCTTT.

This rearrangement joins TRBV21-1 to TRBJ2-7; the table calls TRBD2, which could not be checked here. TRBV21-1 is recorded as a pseudogene. The CDR3 sequence is 12 residues long. The CDR3 DNA is TGTGCCAGCAGCAAGGCTGAGGACGAGCAGTACTTC. It encodes CASSKAEDEQYF.

The gene calls are TRBV28 and TRBJ1-1; no reliable D call. CDR1 and CDR2 (germline): MDHEN, SYDVKM. The CDR3 extends over 11 amino acids. V gave up 9 bases and J gave up 7 bases, with 12 bases separating them. This chain's CDR3 is CASKTRGEAFF. CDR3 in DNA: TGTGCCAGTAAAACCCGGGGTGAAGCTTTCTTT.